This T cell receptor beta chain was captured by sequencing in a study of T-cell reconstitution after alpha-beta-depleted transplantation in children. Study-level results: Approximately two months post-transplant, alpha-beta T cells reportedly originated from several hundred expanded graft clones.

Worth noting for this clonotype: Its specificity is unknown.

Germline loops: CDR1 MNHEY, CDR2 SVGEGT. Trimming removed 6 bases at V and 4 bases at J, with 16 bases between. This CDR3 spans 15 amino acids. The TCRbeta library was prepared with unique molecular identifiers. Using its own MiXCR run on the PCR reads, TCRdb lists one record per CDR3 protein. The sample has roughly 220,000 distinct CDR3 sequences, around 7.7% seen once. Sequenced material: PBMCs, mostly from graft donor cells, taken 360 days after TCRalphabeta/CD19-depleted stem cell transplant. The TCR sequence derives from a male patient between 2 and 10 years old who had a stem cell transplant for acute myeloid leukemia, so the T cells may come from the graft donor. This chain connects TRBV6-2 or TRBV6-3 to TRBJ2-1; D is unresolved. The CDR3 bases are TGTGCCAGCAGCCAATATGACGACATTTACAATGAGCAGTTCTTC. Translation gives CASSQYDDIYNEQFF.